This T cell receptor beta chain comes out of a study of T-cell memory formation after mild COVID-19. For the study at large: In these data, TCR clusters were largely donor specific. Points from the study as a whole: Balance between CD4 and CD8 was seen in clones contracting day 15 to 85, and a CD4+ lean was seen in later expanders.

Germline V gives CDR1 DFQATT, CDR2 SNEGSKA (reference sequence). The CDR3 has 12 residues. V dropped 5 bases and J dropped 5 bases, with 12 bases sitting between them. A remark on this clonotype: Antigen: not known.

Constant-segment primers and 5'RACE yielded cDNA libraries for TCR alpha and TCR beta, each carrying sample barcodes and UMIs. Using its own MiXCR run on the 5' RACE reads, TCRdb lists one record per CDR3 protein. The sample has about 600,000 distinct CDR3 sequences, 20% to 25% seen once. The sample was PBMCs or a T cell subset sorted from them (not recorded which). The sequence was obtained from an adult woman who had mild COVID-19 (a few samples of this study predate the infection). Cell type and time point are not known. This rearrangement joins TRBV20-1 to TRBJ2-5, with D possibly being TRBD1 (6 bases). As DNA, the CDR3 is TGCAGTGCTTTTGACAGGAGGGAGACCCAGTACTTC. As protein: CSAFDRRETQYF.